This T cell receptor (delta chain) appears in the sequencing data of a study of γδ T cells in repeated Plasmodium falciparum infection. Points from the study as a whole: Donors in Mali lived in a small rural village, largely one ethnic group.

Flow sorting of PBMC yielded separate Vgamma9/Vdelta2+ and Vdelta2-negative gammadelta T cell populations for bulk repertoire analysis. Germline assignment: CDR1 GEAIGNYY and CDR2 EKD. The CDR3 contains 14 residues. This clone showed up many times. Its cognate antigen is unknown. A far larger clone is only one base removed, so a read error is likely. The sample contains more than one DNA sequence encoding this CDR3. TRG and TRD sequences were obtained from every sorted gammadelta sample. TCRdb processed the multiplex PCR reads again with the CATT caller. The data contain around 49,000 delta-chain clones, approximately 2% of them seen just once; the ten biggest clones take up 20% to 25%.

Sequences were obtained from gamma-delta T cells from blood. This clonotype originated in a pool of human donors (malaria-infected and uninfected, not separated). A V gene of TRDV2 was called, but no J gene was assigned; the table gives TRDD3 as D, unverified against the DNA. In DNA, the CDR3 is TGTGCCTGTGACCCGTTGGCTGGGACCAATAAGCTCATCTTT. Translated: CACDPLAGTNKLIF.